This TCR beta chain was captured by sequencing in a study of blood T cell repertoires in COVID-19. Overall study context: The study drew acute and convalescent COVID-19 samples from the United States, Italy and Spain. The analysed material was cDNA or gDNA that came from T cells, B-cell-depleted T cells, or PBMCs.

The Seattle patients joined while their infection was active and were tracked longitudinally afterward. Original processing notes: Using reference gene primer amplification, nucleated cell counts were estimated. Here immunoSEQ multiplex PCR was the method, and the copy in TCRdb shows in-frame clones only, minus some. The D gene and trimming were derived from the DNA, and the V and J assignments and clone size from that table. This table has some 140,000 clones, about 85% appearing once. Sequencing input: peripheral blood. This clonotype originated in a man aged 55 to 70 with COVID-19, enrolled during active disease.

The CDR3 region is CASGQQGYNSPLHF. CDR3 nucleotide sequence: TGTGCCAGCGGGCAACAGGGGTATAATTCACCCCTCCACTTT. The V gene is TRBV2, the J gene TRBJ1-6, with 7 nucleotides matching TRBD1. The ends lost 8 bases at V and 4 bases at J; junction bases unmatched: 5. The CDR3 loop spans 14 amino acids. Germline V gives CDR1 SNHLY, CDR2 FYNNEI.